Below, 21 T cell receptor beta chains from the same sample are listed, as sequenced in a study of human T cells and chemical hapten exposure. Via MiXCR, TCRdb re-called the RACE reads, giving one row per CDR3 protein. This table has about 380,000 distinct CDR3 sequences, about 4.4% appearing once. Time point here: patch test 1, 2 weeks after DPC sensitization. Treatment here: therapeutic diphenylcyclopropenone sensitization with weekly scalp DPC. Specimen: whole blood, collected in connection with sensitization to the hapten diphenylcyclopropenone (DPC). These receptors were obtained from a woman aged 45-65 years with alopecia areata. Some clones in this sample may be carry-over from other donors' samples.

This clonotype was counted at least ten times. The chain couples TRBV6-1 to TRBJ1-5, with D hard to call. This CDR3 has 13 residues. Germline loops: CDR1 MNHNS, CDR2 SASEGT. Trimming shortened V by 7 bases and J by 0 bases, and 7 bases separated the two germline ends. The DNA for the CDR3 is TGTGCCAGCAAGGAGCTTAGCAATCAGCCCCAGCATTTT. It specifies CASKELSNQPQHF.

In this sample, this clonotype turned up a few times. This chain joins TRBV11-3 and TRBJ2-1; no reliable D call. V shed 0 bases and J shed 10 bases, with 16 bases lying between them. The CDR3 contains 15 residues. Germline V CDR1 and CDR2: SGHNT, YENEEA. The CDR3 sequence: CASSLDRLSLGEQFF. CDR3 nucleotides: TGTGCCAGCAGCTTAGATCGTCTATCATTAGGGGAGCAGTTCTTC.

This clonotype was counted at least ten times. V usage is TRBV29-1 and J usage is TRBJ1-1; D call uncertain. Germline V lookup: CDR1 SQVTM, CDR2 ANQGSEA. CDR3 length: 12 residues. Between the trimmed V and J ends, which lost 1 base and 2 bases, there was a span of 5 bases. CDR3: CSVEGVNTEAFF. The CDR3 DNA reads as TGCAGCGTTGAAGGAGTTAACACTGAAGCTTTCTTT.

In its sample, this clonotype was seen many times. The CDR3 nucleotides read TGTGCCAGCAGCTTGGAACAGGGGGTTTACAATGAGCAGTTCTTC. This sequence encodes CASSLEQGVYNEQFF. This chain joins TRBV5-4 and TRBJ2-1, with TRBD1 identical over 8 bases. Unmatched junction bases numbered 3, after V lost 0 bases and J lost 4 bases. The CDR3 sequence is 15 residues long. Germline CDR1 is SGHNT and CDR2 is YYREEE (reference sequence).

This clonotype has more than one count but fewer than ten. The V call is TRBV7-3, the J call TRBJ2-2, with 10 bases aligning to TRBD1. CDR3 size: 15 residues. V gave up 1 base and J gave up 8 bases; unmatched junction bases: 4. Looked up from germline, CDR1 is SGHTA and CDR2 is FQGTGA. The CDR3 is CASSLKGQGQGELFF. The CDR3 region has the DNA TGTGCCAGCAGCTTAAAGGGACAGGGGCAAGGGGAGCTGTTTTTT.

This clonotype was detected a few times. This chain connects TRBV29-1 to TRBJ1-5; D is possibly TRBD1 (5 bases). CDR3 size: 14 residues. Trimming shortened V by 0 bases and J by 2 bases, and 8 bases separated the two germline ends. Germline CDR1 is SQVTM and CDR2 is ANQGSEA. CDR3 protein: CSVEDGTGNQPQHF. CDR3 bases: TGCAGCGTTGAAGATGGGACTGGCAATCAGCCCCAGCATTTT. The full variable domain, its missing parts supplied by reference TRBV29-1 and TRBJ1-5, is SAVISQKPSRDICQRGTSLTIQCQVDSQVTMMFWYRQQPGQSLTLIATANQGSEATYESGFVIDKFPISRPNLTFSTLTVSNMSPEDSSIYLCSVEDGTGNQPQHFGDGTRLSIL.

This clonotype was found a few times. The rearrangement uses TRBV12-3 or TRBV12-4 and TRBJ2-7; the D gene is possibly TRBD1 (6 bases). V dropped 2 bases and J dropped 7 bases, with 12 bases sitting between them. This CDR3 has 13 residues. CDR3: CASSLHGGPEQYF. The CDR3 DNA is TGTGCCAGCAGTTTACATGGGGGCCCGGAGCAGTACTTC.

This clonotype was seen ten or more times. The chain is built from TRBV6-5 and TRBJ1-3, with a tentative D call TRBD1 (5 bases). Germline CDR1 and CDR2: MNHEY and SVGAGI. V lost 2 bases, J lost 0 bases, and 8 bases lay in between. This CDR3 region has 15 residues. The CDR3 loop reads CASSYPTDSGNTIYF. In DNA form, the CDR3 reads TGTGCCAGCAGTTACCCGACAGACTCTGGAAACACCATATATTTT.

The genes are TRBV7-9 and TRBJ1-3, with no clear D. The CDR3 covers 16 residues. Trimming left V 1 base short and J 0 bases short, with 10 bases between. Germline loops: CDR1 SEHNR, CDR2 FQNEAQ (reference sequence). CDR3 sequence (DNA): TGTGCCAGCAGCTTAGAATGGGTGATCTCTGGAAACACCATATATTTT. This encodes CASSLEWVISGNTIYF.

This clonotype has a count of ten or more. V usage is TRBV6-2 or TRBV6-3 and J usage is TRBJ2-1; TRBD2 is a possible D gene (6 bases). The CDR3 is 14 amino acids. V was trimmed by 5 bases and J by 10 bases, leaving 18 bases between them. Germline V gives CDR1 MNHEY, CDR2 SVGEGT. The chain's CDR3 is CASSLLANSREQFF. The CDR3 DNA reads TGTGCCAGCAGTCTCCTAGCGAATTCCAGAGAGCAGTTCTTC.

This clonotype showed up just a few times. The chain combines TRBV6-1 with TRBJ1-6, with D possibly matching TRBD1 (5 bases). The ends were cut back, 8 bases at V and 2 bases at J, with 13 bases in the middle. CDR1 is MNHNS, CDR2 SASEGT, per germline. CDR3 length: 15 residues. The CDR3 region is CASDGGTTYNSPLHF. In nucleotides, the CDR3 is TGTGCCAGCGATGGGGGGACCACCTATAATTCACCCCTCCACTTT.

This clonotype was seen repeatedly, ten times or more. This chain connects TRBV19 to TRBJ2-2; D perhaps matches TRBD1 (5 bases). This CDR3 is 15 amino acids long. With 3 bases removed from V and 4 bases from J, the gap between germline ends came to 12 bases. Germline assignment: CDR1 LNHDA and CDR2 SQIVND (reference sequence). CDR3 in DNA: TGTGCCAGTAGTATTAGGGCCAGGGCCACCGGGGAGCTGTTTTTT. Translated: CASSIRARATGELFF.

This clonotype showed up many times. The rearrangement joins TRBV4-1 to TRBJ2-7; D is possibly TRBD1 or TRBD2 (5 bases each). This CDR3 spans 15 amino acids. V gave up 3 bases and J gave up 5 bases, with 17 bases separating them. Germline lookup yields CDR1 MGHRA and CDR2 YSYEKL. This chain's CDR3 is CASSQPSQGVHEQYF. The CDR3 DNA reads TGCGCCAGCAGCCAGCCAAGCCAGGGAGTCCACGAGCAGTACTTC.

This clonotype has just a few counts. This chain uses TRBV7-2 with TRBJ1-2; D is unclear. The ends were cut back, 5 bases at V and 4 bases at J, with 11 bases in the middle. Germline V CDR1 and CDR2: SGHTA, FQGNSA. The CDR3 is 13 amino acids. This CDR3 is CASSGPLSYGYTF. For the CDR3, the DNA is TGTGCCAGCAGCGGGCCCCTGTCCTATGGCTACACCTTC.

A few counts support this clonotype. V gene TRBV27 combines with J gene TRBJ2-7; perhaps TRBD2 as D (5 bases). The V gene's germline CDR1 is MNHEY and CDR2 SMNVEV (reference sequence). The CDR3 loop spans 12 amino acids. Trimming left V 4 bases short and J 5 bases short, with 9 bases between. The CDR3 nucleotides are TGTGCCAGCAGTTCACGAGGGCACGAGCAGTACTTC. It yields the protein CASSSRGHEQYF.

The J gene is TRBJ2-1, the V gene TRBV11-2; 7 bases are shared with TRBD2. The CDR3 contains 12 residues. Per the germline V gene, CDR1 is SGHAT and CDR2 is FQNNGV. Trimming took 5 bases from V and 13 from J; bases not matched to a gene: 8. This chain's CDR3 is CASSHGLVGQFF. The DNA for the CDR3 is TGTGCCAGCAGCCACGGACTAGTCGGCCAGTTCTTC.

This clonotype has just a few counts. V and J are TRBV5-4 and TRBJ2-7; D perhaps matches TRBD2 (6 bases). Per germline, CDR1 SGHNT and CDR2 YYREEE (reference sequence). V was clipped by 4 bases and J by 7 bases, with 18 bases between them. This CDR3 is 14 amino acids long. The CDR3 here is CASSLRDWTGEQYF. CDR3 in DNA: TGTGCCAGCAGCCTCCGGGACTGGACTGGGGAGCAGTACTTC.

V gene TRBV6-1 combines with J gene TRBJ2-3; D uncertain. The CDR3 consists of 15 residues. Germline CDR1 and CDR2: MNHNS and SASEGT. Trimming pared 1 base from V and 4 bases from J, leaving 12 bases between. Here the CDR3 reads CASSEVTFWADTQYF. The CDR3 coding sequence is TGTGCCAGCAGTGAAGTAACGTTCTGGGCAGATACGCAGTATTTT.

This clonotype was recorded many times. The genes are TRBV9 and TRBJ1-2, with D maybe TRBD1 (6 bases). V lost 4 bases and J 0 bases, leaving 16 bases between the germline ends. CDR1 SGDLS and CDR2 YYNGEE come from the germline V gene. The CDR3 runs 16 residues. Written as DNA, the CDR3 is TGTGCCAGCAGCCGGGGGGCAGGAACCACTAACTATGGCTACACCTTC. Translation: CASSRGAGTTNYGYTF.

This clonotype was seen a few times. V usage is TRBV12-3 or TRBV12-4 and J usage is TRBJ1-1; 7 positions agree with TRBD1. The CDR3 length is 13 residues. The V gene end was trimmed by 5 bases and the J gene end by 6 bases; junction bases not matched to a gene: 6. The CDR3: CASSPTGLPEAFF. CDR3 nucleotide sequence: TGTGCCAGCAGTCCGACAGGGCTTCCTGAAGCTTTCTTT.

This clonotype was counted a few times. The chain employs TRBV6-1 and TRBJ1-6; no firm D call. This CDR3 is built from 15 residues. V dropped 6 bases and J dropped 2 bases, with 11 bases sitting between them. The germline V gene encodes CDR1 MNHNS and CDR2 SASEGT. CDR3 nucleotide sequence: TGTGCCAGCAGGGGGTGGACCACCTATAATTCACCCCTCCACTTT. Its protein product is CASRGWTTYNSPLHF.